This T cell receptor beta chain stems from a study of blood T cells in healthy people across ages (dated by TCRdb to 2014 to 2015). Concerning the study at large: In model experiments, roughly one uniquely barcoded TCR beta cDNA molecule per two T cells was captured by template switching. To track age-related changes in TCR beta repertoire diversity, the study relied on deep sequencing normalized with unique cDNA molecular identifiers. The donors were divided into four age groups: young (average around 17 years), middle-aged (almost 40), aged (approximately 64) and long-lived (around 80). Using the same blood draw, the study looked at two additional independent replicas of 1 million unique cDNA reads for two donors, one aged 18 to 30 and the other aged 80 or older.

In the germline V gene, CDR1 corresponds to SNHLY and CDR2 to FYNNEI. Measured from the cysteine to the phenylalanine, the CDR3 is 14 residues long. Just CDR3 DNA is preserved here, 42 bases in frame from base 1. V lost 1 base and J lost 7 bases; the stretch between them is 13 bases long. The 40 or so donors, aged about 6 to 95 years, were systemically healthy Caucasian individuals from Russia. Each donor gave about 9.2 milliliters of peripheral blood, drawn into EDTA-treated Vacutainer tubes. Ficoll-Paque density-gradient centrifugation was used to isolate PBMCs, with at least 6 million obtained per sample. Trizol reagent was used to extract total RNA from the PBMCs, yielding at least 5.5 micrograms per sample. For every donor, an aliquot of PBMCs went through flow cytometry to measure the percentages of naive CD45RAhigh/CD27high T cells. As to this clonotype: Its antigen has not been determined. Qualities for individual bases were not recorded, and no much larger clone is one base off.

Libraries were prepared through 5' RACE. The sequencer listed for this sample is Illumina HiSeq 2500. A second PCR of roughly 7 to 11 cycles was performed with a sample-barcoded 5' primer and a J-beta primer mix. A template-switch 5' adaptor carrying 12 random nucleotides introduced a unique molecular identifier onto each TCR beta cDNA molecule. Each sample yielded at least 2.5 million CDR3-containing paired-end reads. First-strand cDNA synthesis was performed from all RNA using the Mint cDNA synthesis kit, with priming by a TRBC-specific oligonucleotide. Following uracil-DNA glycosylase treatment, all cDNA underwent a first 18-cycle PCR with the universal primers M1SS and BC2_uni_R. As for the original processing: Normalization of each sample was performed by random selection of 1 million high-quality reads, each carrying a distinct molecular identifier. Reads with shared molecular identifiers were discarded instead of being binned into consensus sequences. MiTCR, set to a Q25 quality threshold and the strictest error-elimination algorithm, was used for CDR3 identification, clonotype clustering and error correction. A nonparametric unseen species model with Euler transformation was used to estimate lower-bound total TCR beta diversity. The raw public reads went through TCRdb reprocessing: fastp at Q25, MiXCR clone calling, in-frame beta chains kept. Every distinct CDR3 protein forms one entry, paired with its most common genes and DNA. These V and J calls rely on TCRdb rather than the paper's analysis. The sample table records more than 750,000 distinct CDR3 sequences; roughly 29% of these occur just once. The ten largest make up approximately 10% of the sample.

Study-wide findings and limitations: Since profiling was done on bulk unsorted PBMCs, naive and antigen-experienced compartments could not be conclusively compared. As age increased, observed TCR beta diversity per million T cells dropped in a roughly linear way, and a significant reduction was already evident by age about 40. Observed TCR beta diversity correlated strongly with the percentage of naive T cells measured by flow cytometry. Compared with the aged group, more naive CD4+ T cells, fewer expanded clones and increased TCR diversity were shown by the long-lived group, suggesting age selection. Estimates of total diversity based on one million sequenced T cells were considered lower bounds and underestimates. Because the CMV infection status of the donors was unknown, age-related changes in expanded clonotypes may potentially have been confounded.

These same data were also listed under a study on T cells of mothers and their children. Taken from the second paper: The donors were nine systemically healthy Caucasian individuals, made up of three mothers and their six children. cDNA synthesis used all of the extracted RNA, with 1.5 ug of RNA in each 15 ul reaction. Sample barcodes and 2-4 random nucleotides were added via the M1S primer in the second PCR. Each mother yielded over 8.5 million TCR beta CDR3 reads and each child 2.5 million to 3 million reads. Thymic selection shapes the output of TCR recombination in a similar way in related and unrelated pairs, and inherited differences have a minor effect. Normalized repertoire overlap was always found to be slightly, but never significantly, higher in related mother-child pairs than in unrelated mother-child pairs. Persistent microchimeric T cell clones were not detected, at a sensitivity of approximately 93 clones per million clonotypes. In the study, deep NGS was used to compare the TCR beta repertoires of mothers and children, and features distinguishing related mother-child pairs from unrelated individuals were sought. On average, the children were roughly 10 +/- 4 years old, while the mothers were 40 +/- 4 years old. Libraries were sequenced on Illumina HiSeq 2000 with 100+100 nt paired-end reads after adapter ligation with NEBNext reagents. To prevent cross-contamination, the mother and child libraries were prepared a month apart and were sequenced in separate runs. For each donor, somewhere between roughly 450,000 and 2,000,000 distinct TCR beta clonotypes were identified. Naive TCR beta clonotypes were estimated from low-frequency clonotypes matched to each donor's FACS-determined naive share, without sorting.

The chain employs TRBV2 and TRBJ1-1; no confident D gene assignment can be made. The clonotype was recovered from a woman in her forties in good health. The sample was blood. The DNA reads as follows: TGTGCCAGCAGTGAAGGAGGGCCGTGGGGTGAAGCTTTCTTT. Translated, this is CASSEGGPWGEAFF.